These 32 T cell receptor beta chains originate from one sample sequenced in a study of T cells expressing NK-cell markers. From the 5' RACE reads, TCRdb lists one entry per CDR3 protein and no DNA. The sample features about 390,000 distinct CDR3 sequences, with about 11% in its top ten. Sample: blood T cells: a sorted CD56 or NKG2C T cell subset, CD4+ or CD8+ T cells, or bulk PBMC T cells (not recorded which). All receptors come from a woman between 50 and 59 years old in good health.

The chain links TRBV6-2 or TRBV6-3 to TRBJ2-3; without DNA, the TCRdb call of TRBD2 cannot be checked. Looked up from germline, CDR1 is MNHEY and CDR2 is SVGEGT. The CDR3 spans 17 residues. The CDR3 loop is CASSYGLAGAGTDTQYF.

This sequence joins TRBV4-1 and TRBJ2-7. This CDR3 has 14 amino acids. Germline lookup yields CDR1 MGHRA and CDR2 YSYEKL. The CDR3 region is CASSQHHLSYEQYF.

This chain joins TRBV27 and TRBJ2-5. The germline gives CDR1 MNHEY, CDR2 SMNVEV (reference sequence). This CDR3 contains 11 residues. The CDR3 is CASRRSETQYF.

The chain employs TRBV27 and TRBJ1-2; TCRdb names TRBD1, which stays unverified in the absence of DNA. CDR3 length: 12 residues. Germline values: CDR1 MNHEY, CDR2 SMNVEV (reference sequence). The CDR3 spells CASRDTSYGYTF.

The V and J genes are TRBV7-9 and TRBJ2-1; the TCRdb call, TRBD1, lacks DNA for checking. This CDR3 contains 14 residues. The V gene's germline CDR1 is SEHNR and CDR2 FQNEAQ (reference sequence). Here the CDR3 reads CASSLGGGEPAEFF.

The chain employs TRBV18 and TRBJ2-1; checking the TCRdb D call of TRBD2 is not possible without DNA. Germline loops: CDR1 KGHSH, CDR2 LQKENI. This CDR3 contains 16 residues. CDR3 sequence: CASSPPRLAEYNEQFF.

This chain links TRBV6-5 with TRBJ2-2; TCRdb proposes TRBD2, but this gene call is untestable without DNA. Germline loops: CDR1 MNHEY, CDR2 SVGAGI. The length of the CDR3 is 18 residues. The CDR3 sequence is CASSKPRSSGRNTGELFF.

The CDR3 loop is CASSDDRGLPDGYTF. The chain carries TRBV6-2 or TRBV6-3 and TRBJ1-2; TCRdb reports TRBD1, a call that lacks DNA to check it against. The CDR3 has 15 residues. Germline loops: CDR1 MNHEY, CDR2 SVGEGT.

The gene calls are TRBV6-5 and TRBJ2-3; TCRdb names TRBD1, which stays unverified in the absence of DNA. CDR1 and CDR2 from the germline V gene are MNHEY and SVGAGI. The CDR3 spans 13 residues. The CDR3 loop reads CASSRDRVDTQYF.

J is TRBJ2-7 and V is TRBV7-9; TCRdb gives TRBD2 as the D gene, but with no DNA this cannot be confirmed. The CDR3 length is 15 residues. CDR1 and CDR2 from the germline V gene are SEHNR and FQNEAQ (reference sequence). The CDR3 region is CASSFLSGGAYEQYF.

This chain links TRBV4-1 with TRBJ2-3; TCRdb reports TRBD1, a call that lacks DNA to check it against. Germline lookup yields CDR1 MGHRA and CDR2 YSYEKL. The length of the CDR3 is 17 residues. The CDR3 reads CASSQDRLGRGVRTQYF.

The chain is built from TRBV12-5 and TRBJ1-4; with no DNA, the TCRdb D assignment of TRBD1 cannot be verified. The CDR3 sequence is 16 residues long. CDR1 and CDR2 from the germline V gene are LGHNT and FRNRAP. CDR3 sequence: CASSDTGLATNEKLFF.

The chain couples TRBV28 to TRBJ2-5. The CDR3 contains 13 residues. CDR1 and CDR2 (germline): MDHEN, SYDVKM. CDR3: CASSLGRAKTQYF.

CDR3 protein: CASSLMRPTGELFF. The gene calls are TRBV5-6 and TRBJ2-2; TCRdb returns TRBD1, unconfirmable since there is no DNA. Germline V gives CDR1 SGHDT, CDR2 YYEEEE. This CDR3 has 14 residues.

The rearrangement uses TRBV5-5 and TRBJ2-2; the D gene TCRdb calls, TRBD2, cannot be checked with no DNA. The CDR3 consists of 15 residues. Germline V CDR1 and CDR2: SGHKS, YYEKEE (reference sequence). CDR3: CATRLAGANTGELFF.

The chain joins TRBV18 to TRBJ2-7. Germline CDR1 and CDR2: KGHSH and LQKENI. There are 15 residues in the CDR3. CDR3 sequence: CASSPVSAGTYEQYF.

Here the CDR3 reads CASSSRTSGLGNEQFF. The chain carries TRBV11-3 and TRBJ2-1; there is no DNA to check the TCRdb D call of TRBD2. The CDR3 has 16 amino acids. CDR1 is SGHNT, CDR2 YENEEA, per germline.

This chain links TRBV11-2 with TRBJ2-1; without DNA, the TCRdb call of TRBD1 cannot be checked. The CDR3 is made up of 11 amino acids. Germline assignment: CDR1 SGHAT and CDR2 FQNNGV. CDR3 protein: CASSPQGEQFF.

The V gene is TRBV20-1, the J gene TRBJ2-3. This CDR3 is 14 amino acids long. Germline V gene lookup returns CDR1 DFQATT and CDR2 SNEGSKA (reference sequence). Here the CDR3 reads CSARDLGVADTQYF.

The rearrangement links TRBV20-1 to TRBJ2-3; TCRdb picks TRBD2, but there is no DNA to check that call. Germline V gene data show CDR1 as DFQATT and CDR2 as SNEGSKA (reference sequence). CDR3 length: 15 residues. CDR3 protein: CSIGGTSGGGDTQYF.

J is TRBJ2-1 and V is TRBV29-1; TCRdb proposes TRBD2, but this gene call is untestable without DNA. This CDR3 has 13 residues. Germline lookup yields CDR1 SQVTM and CDR2 ANQGSEA. This CDR3 reads CSVVMPVGYEQFF.

The J gene is TRBJ2-5, the V gene TRBV5-4; as DNA is missing, the TRBD2 call by TCRdb cannot be tested. From germline, CDR1 is SGHNT and CDR2 YYREEE (reference sequence). There are 15 residues in the CDR3. The CDR3 protein is CASSFDSIAEETQYF. The full variable domain, its missing parts supplied by reference TRBV5-4 and TRBJ2-5, is ETGVTQSPTHLIKTRGQQVTLRCSSQSGHNTVSWYQQALGQGPQFIFQYYREEENGRGNFPPRFSGLQFPNYSSELNVNALELDDSALYLCASSFDSIAEETQYFGPGTRLLVL.

The chain links TRBV28 to TRBJ2-1; TCRdb's D call, TRBD1, is unchecked because there is no DNA. Per germline, CDR1 MDHEN and CDR2 SYDVKM. The CDR3 runs 13 residues. CDR3 loop: CASSLAGAPEQFF.

The chain couples TRBV7-2 to TRBJ1-1. The CDR3 runs to 13 residues. Germline values: CDR1 SGHTA, CDR2 FQGNSA. The CDR3 spells CASSLVVGDRAFF.

This chain uses TRBV12-3 or TRBV12-4 with TRBJ1-3; with no DNA, the TCRdb D assignment of TRBD1 cannot be verified. This CDR3 region has 14 residues. CDR3 sequence reads: CASRVQGDLNTIYF.

The J gene is TRBJ2-1, the V gene TRBV6-4; no DNA is available, so the TRBD2 call from TCRdb remains unchecked. The CDR3 has 15 amino acids. Germline assignment: CDR1 MRHNA and CDR2 SNTAGT. The CDR3 region is CASSDSPEGYNEQFF.

V and J are TRBV5-6 and TRBJ1-2; checking the TCRdb D call of TRBD1 is not possible without DNA. Germline lookup yields CDR1 SGHDT and CDR2 YYEEEE. This CDR3 has 15 residues. CDR3: CASSFQGLTGSGYTF.

V gene TRBV21-1 combines with J gene TRBJ2-7; TCRdb picks TRBD2, but there is no DNA to check that call. TRBV21-1 is a pseudogene segment. The CDR3 loop spans 16 amino acids. CDR3 sequence reads: CASSYERRQGGEEQYF.

The rearrangement links TRBV4-1 to TRBJ2-3; TCRdb designates TRBD2, a call that cannot be tested without DNA. Germline lookup yields CDR1 MGHRA and CDR2 YSYEKL. The CDR3 has 16 amino acids. This chain's CDR3 is CASRLWPADITDTQYF.

This chain connects TRBV18 to TRBJ2-1; no DNA is available, so the TRBD2 call from TCRdb remains unchecked. The CDR3 length is 15 residues. Germline CDR1 reads KGHSH; CDR2 reads LQKENI. CDR3 protein: CASSPGLAEDNEQFF.

The rearrangement uses TRBV20-1 and TRBJ2-1; TCRdb gives TRBD2 as the D gene, but with no DNA this cannot be confirmed. The CDR3 covers 14 residues. CDR1 and CDR2 (germline): DFQATT, SNEGSKA (reference sequence). CDR3 region: CSASGLADYNEQFF.

The chain recombines TRBV10-3 with TRBJ2-3. The CDR3 runs 15 residues. CDR1 is ENHRY and CDR2 is SYGVKD in the germline V gene. The CDR3 region is CAISEISTSTDTQYF.